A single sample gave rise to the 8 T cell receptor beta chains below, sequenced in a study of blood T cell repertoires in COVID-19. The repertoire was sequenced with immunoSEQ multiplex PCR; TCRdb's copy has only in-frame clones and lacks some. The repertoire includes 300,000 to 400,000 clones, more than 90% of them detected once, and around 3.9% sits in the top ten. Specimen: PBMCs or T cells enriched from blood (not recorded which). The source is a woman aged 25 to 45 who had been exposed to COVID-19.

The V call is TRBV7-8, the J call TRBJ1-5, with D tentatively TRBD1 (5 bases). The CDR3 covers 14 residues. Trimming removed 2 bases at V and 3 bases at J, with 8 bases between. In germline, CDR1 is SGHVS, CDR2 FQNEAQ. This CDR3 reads CASSLRQINQPQHF. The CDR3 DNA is TGTGCCAGCAGCTTAAGACAGATCAATCAGCCCCAGCATTTT.

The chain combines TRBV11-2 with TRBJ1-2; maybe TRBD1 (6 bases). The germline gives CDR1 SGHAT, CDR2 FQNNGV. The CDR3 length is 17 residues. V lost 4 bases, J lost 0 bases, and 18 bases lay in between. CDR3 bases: TGTGCCAGCAGCTCAGCCCGGGGGGGCAGAGCTAACTATGGCTACACCTTC. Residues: CASSSARGGRANYGYTF.

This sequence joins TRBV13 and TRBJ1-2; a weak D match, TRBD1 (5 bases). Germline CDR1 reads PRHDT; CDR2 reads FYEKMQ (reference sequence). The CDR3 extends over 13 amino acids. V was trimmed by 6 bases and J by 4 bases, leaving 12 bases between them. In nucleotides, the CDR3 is TGTGCCAGCAGTTTGGACACGATCTATGGCTACACCTTC. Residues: CASSLDTIYGYTF.

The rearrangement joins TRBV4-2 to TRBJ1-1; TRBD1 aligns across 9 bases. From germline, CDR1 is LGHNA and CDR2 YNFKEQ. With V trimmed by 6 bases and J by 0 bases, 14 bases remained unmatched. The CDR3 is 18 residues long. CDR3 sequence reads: CASRPGGGQGTLNTEAFF. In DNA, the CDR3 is TGTGCCAGCAGACCAGGGGGGGGACAGGGAACACTGAACACTGAAGCTTTCTTT.

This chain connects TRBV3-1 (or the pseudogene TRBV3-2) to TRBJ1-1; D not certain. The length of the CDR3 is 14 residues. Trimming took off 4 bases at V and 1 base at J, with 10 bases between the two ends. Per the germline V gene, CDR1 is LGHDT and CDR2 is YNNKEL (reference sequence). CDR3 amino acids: CASSPGWANTEAFF. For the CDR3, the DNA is TGTGCCAGCAGCCCCGGTTGGGCGAACACTGAAGCTTTCTTT.

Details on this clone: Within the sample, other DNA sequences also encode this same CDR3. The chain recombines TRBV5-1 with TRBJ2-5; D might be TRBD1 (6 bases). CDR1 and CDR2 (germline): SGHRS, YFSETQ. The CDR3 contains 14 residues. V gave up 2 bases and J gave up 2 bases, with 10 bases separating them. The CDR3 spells CASSLRQVQETQYF. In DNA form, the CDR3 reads TGCGCCAGCAGCTTACGACAGGTTCAAGAGACCCAGTACTTC.

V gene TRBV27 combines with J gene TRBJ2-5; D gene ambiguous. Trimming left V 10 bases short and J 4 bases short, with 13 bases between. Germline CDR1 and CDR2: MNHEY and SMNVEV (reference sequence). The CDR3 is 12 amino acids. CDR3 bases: TGTGCCAACTCTCTACGTCCAGAGACCCAGTACTTC. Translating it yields CANSLRPETQYF.

The CDR3 region is CASQDAGRGYPEAFF. Written as DNA, the CDR3 is TGTGCCTCCCAAGATGCCGGGCGGGGGTACCCTGAAGCTTTCTTT. The genes are TRBV6-5 and TRBJ1-1; TRBD1 might be the D (5 bases). The V end was cut by 11 bases, the J end by 6 bases, with 25 bases between. Germline CDR1 reads MNHEY; CDR2 reads SVGAGI. This CDR3 contains 15 residues.